The rows below give T cell receptor beta chains drawn from one sample of a study of cytomegalovirus exposure and HLA in healthy donors. Clones were sequenced by immunoSEQ multiplex PCR, and TCRdb holds only the in-frame ones, with some missing. Of around 130,000 clones in the sample, roughly 79% are singletons; the top ten hold 0.7%. The material sequenced was PBMCs. The receptors were sampled from a man between 18 and 29 years old in good health and CMV-seronegative. Each CDR3 is given with its conserved first and last residue. D genes are given only for firm matches. Size tells how often a clone was seen (once, few, many) or the class of an expanded clone, and some rows leave it out.

>TRBV7-7|NA|TRBJ2-5|TRBD2
CASSHLAGGKETQYF
TGTGCTAGCAGCCACCTAGCGGGGGGTAAAGAGACCCAGTACTTC
>TRBV27|NA|TRBJ2-7|TRBD2
CASTGTSGQYEQYF
TGTGCCAGCACGGGGACTAGCGGGCAGTACGAGCAGTACTTC
>TRBV4-3|NA|TRBJ1-4|NA
CASSQDPGNYEKLFF
TGCGCCAGCAGCCAAGATCCCGGGAATTATGAAAAACTGTTTTTT
>TRBV7-6|NA|TRBJ1-4|NA
CASSNRQVEEKLFF
TGTGCCAGCAGCAACCGACAGGTTGAGGAAAAACTGTTTTTT
>TRBV10-1|once|TRBJ1-3|NA
CASSESAQIRGNTIYF
TGCGCCAGCAGTGAGTCGGCACAAATCAGAGGAAACACCATATATTTT
>TRBV28|NA|TRBJ2-7|NA
CASSAQQGNLYEQYF
TGTGCCAGCAGTGCGCAGCAGGGGAATTTGTACGAGCAGTACTTC
>TRBV30|NA|TRBJ1-5|TRBD1
CAWNLQGAQPQHF
TGTGCCTGGAATTTACAGGGGGCCCAGCCCCAGCATTTT
>TRBV4-3|few|TRBJ1-6|NA
CASGQGFPNSPLHF
TGCGCCAGTGGGCAGGGGTTCCCTAATTCACCCCTCCACTTT
>TRBV7-9|NA|TRBJ2-7|TRBD1
CASSQQSTGEREQYF
TGTGCCAGCAGCCAGCAATCGACAGGGGAAAGGGAGCAGTACTTC
>TRBV10-1|NA|TRBJ2-1|TRBD2
CASSGGLGVDEQFF
TGCGCCAGCAGCGGAGGACTAGGGGTCGATGAGCAGTTCTTC